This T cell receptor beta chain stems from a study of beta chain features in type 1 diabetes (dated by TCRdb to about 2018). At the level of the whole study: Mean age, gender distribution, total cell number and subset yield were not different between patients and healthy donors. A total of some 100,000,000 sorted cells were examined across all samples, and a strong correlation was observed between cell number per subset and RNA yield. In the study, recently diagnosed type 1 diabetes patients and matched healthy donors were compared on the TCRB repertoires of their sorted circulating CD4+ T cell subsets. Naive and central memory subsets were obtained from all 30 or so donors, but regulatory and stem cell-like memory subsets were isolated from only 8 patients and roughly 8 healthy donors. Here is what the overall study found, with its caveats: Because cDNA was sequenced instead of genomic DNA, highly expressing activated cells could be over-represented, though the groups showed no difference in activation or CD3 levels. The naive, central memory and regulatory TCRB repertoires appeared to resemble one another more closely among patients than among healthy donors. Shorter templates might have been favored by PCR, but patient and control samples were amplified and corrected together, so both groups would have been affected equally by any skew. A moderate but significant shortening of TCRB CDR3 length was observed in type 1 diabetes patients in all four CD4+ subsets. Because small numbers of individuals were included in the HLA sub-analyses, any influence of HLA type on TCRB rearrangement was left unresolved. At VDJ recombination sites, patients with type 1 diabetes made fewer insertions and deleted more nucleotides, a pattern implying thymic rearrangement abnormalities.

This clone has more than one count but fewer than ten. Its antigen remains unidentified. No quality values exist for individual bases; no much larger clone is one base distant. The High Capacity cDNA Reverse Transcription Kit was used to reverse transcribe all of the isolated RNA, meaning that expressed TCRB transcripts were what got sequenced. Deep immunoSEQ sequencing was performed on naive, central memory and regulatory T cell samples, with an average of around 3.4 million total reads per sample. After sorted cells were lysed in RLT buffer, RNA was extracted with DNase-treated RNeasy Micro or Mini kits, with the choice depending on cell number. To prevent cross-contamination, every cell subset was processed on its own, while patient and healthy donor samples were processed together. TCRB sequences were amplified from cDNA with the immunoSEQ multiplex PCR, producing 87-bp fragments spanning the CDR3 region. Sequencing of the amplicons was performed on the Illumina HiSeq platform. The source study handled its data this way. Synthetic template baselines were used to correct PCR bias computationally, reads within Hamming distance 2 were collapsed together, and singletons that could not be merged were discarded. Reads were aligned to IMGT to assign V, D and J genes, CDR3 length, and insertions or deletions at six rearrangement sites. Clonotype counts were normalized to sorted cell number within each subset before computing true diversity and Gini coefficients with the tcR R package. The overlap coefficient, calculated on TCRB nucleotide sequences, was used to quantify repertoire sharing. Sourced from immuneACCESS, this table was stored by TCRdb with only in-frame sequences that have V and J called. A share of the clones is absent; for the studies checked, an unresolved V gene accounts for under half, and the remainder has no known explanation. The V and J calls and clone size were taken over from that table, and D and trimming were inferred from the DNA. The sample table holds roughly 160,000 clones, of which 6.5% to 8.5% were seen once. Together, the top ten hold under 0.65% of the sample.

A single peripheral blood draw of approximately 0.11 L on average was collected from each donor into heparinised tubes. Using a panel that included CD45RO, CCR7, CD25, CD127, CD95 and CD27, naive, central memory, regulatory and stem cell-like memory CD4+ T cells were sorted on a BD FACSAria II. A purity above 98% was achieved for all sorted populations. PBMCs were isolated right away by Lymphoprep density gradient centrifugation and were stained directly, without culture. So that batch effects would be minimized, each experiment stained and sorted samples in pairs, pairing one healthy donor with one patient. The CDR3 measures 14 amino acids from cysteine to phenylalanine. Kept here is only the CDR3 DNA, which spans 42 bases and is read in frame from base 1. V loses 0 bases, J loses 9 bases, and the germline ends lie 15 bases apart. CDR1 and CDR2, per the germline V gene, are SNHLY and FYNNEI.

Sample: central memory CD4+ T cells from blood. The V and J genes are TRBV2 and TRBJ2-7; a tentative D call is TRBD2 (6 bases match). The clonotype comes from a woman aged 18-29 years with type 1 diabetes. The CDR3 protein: CASSEATRWRGQYF. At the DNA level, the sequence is TGTGCCAGCAGTGAAGCCACGCGCTGGCGGGGGCAGTACTTC.